This T cell receptor (beta chain) was identified in a study of Graves' ophthalmopathy and Graves' hyperthyroidism. Investigators amplified TCR beta CDR3 regions from RNA transcripts. RT-PCR in the first round used HTBI primers; a second-round multiplex PCR followed. TCRdb itself ran the multiplex PCR reads through MiXCR, one entry per CDR3 protein. The sample has about 740,000 distinct CDR3 sequences, approximately 40% seen once. The CDR3 covers 14 residues. CDR1 and CDR2 (germline): DFQATT, SNEGSKA (reference sequence). V trimming: 8 bases; J trimming: 2 bases; junction bases outside the gene matches: 10. All donors with ophthalmopathy were recorded as having moderate-to-severe activity, CAS ≥3, NOSPECS ≥4 and a duration under 3 months.

This receptor was obtained from an adult man with Graves' ophthalmopathy. The chain uses TRBV20-1 and TRBJ2-7, with TRBD1 matching over 9 bases. Material: peripheral blood. CDR3 residues: CSTGQGMGAYEQYF. The DNA for the CDR3 is TGCAGTACGGGACAGGGAATGGGCGCCTACGAGCAGTACTTC.